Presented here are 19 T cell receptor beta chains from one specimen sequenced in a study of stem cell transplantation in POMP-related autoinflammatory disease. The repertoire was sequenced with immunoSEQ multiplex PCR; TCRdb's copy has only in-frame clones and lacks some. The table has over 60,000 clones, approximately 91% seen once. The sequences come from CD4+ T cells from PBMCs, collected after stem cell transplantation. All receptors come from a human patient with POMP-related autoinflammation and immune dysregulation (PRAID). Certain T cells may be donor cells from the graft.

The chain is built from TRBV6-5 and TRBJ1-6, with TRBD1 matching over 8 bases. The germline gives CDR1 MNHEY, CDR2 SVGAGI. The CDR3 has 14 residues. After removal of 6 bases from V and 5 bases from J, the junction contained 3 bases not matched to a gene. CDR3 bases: TGTGCCAGCAGCCTACAGGGGGATAATTCACCCCTCCACTTT. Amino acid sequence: CASSLQGDNSPLHF.

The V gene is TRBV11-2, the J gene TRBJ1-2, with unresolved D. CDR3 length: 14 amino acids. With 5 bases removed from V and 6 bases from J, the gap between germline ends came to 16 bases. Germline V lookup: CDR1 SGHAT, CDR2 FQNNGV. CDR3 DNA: TGTGCCAGCAGCAATAGCCCCCCGGTCGATGGCTACACCTTC. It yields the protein CASSNSPPVDGYTF.

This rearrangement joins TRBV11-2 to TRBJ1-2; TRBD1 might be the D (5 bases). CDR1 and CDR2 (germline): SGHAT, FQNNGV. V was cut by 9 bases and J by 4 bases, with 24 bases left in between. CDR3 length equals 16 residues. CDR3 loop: CASRASGGARGYGYTF. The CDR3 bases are TGTGCCAGTCGAGCTAGTGGGGGTGCTCGAGGCTATGGCTACACCTTC.

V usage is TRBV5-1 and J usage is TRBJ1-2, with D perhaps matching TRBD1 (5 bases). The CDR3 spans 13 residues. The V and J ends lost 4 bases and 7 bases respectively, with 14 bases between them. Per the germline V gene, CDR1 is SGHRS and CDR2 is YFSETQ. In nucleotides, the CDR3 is TGCGCCAGCAGCAGAACAGGCGGAGGTGGCTACACCTTC. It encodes CASSRTGGGGYTF.

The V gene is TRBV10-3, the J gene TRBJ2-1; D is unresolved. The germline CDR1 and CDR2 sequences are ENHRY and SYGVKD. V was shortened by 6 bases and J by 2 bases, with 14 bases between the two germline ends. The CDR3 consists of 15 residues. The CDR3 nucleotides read TGTGCCATCAGCGACACGAACTGGGCCTACAATGAGCAGTTCTTC. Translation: CAISDTNWAYNEQFF.

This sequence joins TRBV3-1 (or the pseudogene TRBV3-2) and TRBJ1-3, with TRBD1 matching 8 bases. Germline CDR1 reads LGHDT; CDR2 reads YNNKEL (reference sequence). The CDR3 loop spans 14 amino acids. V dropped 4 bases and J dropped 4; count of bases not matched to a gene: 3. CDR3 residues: CASSLGQGGNTIYF. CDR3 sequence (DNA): TGTGCCAGCAGCCTCGGACAGGGAGGAAACACCATATATTTT.

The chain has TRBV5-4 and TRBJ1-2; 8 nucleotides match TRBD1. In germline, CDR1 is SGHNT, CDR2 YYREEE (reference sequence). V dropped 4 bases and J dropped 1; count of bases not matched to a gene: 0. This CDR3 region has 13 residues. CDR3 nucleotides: TGTGCCAGCAGCGGACAGGGTAACTATGGCTACACCTTC. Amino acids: CASSGQGNYGYTF.

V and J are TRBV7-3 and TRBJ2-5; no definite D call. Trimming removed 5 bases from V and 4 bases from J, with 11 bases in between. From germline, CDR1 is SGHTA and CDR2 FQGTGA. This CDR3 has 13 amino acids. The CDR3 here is CASSPRVLETQYF. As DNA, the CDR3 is TGTGCCAGCAGCCCCCGGGTATTAGAGACCCAGTACTTC.

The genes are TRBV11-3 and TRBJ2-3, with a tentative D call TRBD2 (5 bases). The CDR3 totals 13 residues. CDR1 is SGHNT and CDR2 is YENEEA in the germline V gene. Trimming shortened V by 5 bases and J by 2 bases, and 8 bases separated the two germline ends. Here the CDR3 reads CASSLRATDTQYF. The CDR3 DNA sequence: TGTGCCAGCAGCCTGCGGGCCACAGATACGCAGTATTTT.

CDR3 nucleotide sequence: TGCGCCAGCAGCCCGTGGTTGACTCACCGACATTACTCTGGAAACACCATATATTTT. Protein: CASSPWLTHRHYSGNTIYF. The V gene is TRBV5-1, the J gene TRBJ1-3; D is ambiguous. The CDR3 loop spans 19 amino acids. Germline V CDR1 and CDR2: SGHRS, YFSETQ. The ends were cut back, 4 bases at V and 0 bases at J, with 23 bases in the middle.

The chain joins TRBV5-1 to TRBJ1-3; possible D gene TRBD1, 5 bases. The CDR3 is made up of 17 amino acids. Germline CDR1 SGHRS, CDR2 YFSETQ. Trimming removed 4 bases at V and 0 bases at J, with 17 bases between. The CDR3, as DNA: TGCGCCAGCAGCCCGAAACCTAAGGGGCCCTCTGGAAACACCATATATTTT. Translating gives CASSPKPKGPSGNTIYF.

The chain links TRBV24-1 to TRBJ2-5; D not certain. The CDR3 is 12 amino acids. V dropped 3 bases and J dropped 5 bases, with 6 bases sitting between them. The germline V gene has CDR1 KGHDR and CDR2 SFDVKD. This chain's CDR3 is CATSDRVETQYF. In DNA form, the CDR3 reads TGTGCCACCAGTGATCGAGTGGAGACCCAGTACTTC.

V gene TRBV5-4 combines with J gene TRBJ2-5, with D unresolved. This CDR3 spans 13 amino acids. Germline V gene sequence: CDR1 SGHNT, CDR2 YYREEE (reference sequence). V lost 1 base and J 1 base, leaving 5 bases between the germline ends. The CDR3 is CASSLRAQETQYF. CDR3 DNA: TGTGCCAGCAGCTTGAGGGCCCAAGAGACCCAGTACTTC.

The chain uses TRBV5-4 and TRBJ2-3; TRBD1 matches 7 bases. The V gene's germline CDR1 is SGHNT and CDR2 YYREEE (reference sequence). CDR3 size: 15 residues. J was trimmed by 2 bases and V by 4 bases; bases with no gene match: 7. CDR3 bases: TGTGCCAGCAGCCAGAAGACAGGGAACACAGATACGCAGTATTTT. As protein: CASSQKTGNTDTQYF.

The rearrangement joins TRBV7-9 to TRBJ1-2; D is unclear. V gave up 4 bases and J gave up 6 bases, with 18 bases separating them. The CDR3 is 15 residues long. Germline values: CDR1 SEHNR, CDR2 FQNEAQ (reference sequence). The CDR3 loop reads CASSSNNNWNDGYTF. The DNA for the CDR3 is TGTGCCAGCAGCTCAAACAATAACTGGAACGATGGCTACACCTTC.

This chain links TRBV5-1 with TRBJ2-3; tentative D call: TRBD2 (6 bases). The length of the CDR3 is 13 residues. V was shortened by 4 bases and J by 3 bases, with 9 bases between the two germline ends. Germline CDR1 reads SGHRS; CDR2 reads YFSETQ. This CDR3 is CASSLSGTDTQYF. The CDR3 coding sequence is TGCGCCAGCAGCCTCAGCGGGACAGATACGCAGTATTTT.

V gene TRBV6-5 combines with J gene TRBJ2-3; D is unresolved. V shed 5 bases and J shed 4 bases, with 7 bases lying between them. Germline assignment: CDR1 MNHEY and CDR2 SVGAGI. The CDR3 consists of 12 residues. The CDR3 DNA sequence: TGTGCCAGCAGTAGTGAAGCAGATACGCAGTATTTT. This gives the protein CASSSEADTQYF.

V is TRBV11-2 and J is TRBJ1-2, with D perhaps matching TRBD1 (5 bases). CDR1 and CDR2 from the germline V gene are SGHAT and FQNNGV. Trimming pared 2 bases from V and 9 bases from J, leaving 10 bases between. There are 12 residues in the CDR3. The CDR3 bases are TGTGCCAGCAGCTTACGCGGGGGGAGCTACACCTTC. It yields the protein CASSLRGGSYTF. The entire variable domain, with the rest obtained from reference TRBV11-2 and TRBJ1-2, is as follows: EAGVAQSPRYKIIEKRQSVAFWCNPISGHATLYWYQQILGQGPKLLIQFQNNGVVDDSQLPKDRFSAERLKGVDSTLKIQPAKLEDSAVYLCASSLRGGSYTFGSGTRLTVV.

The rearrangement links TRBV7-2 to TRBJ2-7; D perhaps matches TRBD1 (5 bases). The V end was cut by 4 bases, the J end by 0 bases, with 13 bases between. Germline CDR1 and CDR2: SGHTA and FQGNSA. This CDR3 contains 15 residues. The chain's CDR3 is CASSSQAPSSYEQYF. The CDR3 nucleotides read TGTGCCAGCAGCTCACAGGCGCCGAGCTCCTACGAGCAGTACTTC. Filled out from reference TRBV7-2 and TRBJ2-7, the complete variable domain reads GAGVSQSPSNKVTEKGKDVELRCDPISGHTALYWYRQSLGQGLEFLIYFQGNSAPDKSGLPSDRFSAERTGGSVSTLTIQRTQQEDSAVYLCASSSQAPSSYEQYFGPGTRLTVT.